This TCR beta chain emerged from a study of T cell changes during pregnancy in multiple sclerosis. Profiled with immunoSEQ multiplex PCR; TCRdb holds only in-frame clones, not every one. The data contain about 76,000 clones, around 94% of them singletons. The germline V gene has CDR1 ENHRY and CDR2 SYGVKD. V was clipped by 7 bases and J by 4 bases, with 19 bases between them. The CDR3 contains 15 residues. This sample comprised peripheral blood, obtained in the third trimester of pregnancy. The clonotype originates from a female donor with multiple sclerosis, enrolled in a pregnancy study. This chain uses TRBV10-3 with TRBJ1-2; D gene uncertain. CDR3 nucleotide sequence: TGTGCCATCAACCATGGACTCTCCGGCGGCTATGGCTACACCTTC. Translation gives CAINHGLSGGYGYTF.